A single T cell receptor beta chain is shown here with its context. Its cognate antigen is unknown. A multiplex PCR was run with 60 Vbeta primers and 13 Jbeta primers. Sequencing used immunoSEQ multiplex PCR; TCRdb keeps in-frame clones, though not all of them. The repertoire holds 150,000 to 200,000 clones, with 65% to 85% as singletons. This sample is drawn from a study of cytomegalovirus exposure and HLA in healthy donors. The CDR3 loop spans 13 amino acids. The germline V and J ends were trimmed by 7 bases and 3 bases, with 12 bases remaining between them. Per germline, CDR1 ENHRY and CDR2 SYGVKD. Study-level findings and limits: Previous analysis showed most TCR beta V segments were productive about 87% or about 30% of the time. Cytomegalovirus association was listed for 150 or so TCR beta chains. As a later analysis showed, a missense DCLRE1C variant was linked to trimming of TCR beta V- and J-genes.

The rearrangement uses TRBV10-3 and TRBJ2-5; D may be TRBD1 (6 bases). The source is a male donor in good health and CMV-seronegative. The sequencing input was PBMCs. Here the CDR3 DNA reads TGTGCCATCAACCACAGGGTTGAAGAGACCCAGTACTTC. It translates to CAINHRVEETQYF.